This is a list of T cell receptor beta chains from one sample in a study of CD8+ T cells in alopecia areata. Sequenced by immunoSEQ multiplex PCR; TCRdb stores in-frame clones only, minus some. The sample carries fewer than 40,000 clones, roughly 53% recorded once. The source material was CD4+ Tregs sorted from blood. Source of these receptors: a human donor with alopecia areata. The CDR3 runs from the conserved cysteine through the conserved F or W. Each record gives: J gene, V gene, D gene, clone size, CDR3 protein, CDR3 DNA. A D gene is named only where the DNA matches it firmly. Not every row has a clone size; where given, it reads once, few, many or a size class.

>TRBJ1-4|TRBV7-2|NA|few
CASSLGLVPRATNEKLFF
TGTGCCAGCAGCTTAGGGCTCGTTCCCAGGGCAACTAATGAAAAACTGTTTTTT
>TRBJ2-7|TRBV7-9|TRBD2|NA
CASVAGGYEQYF
TGTGCCAGCGTAGCGGGGGGTTACGAGCAGTACTTC
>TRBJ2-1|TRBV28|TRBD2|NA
CAIQGLAGTYNEQFF
TGCGCCATCCAAGGACTAGCGGGAACCTACAATGAGCAGTTCTTC
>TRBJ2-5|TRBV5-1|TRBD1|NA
CASSPRGQGGETQYF
TGCGCCAGCAGCCCCCGGGGACAGGGCGGAGAGACCCAGTACTTC
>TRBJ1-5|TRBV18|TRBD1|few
CASSGGTGGVQPQHF
TGTGCCAGCTCGGGCGGGACAGGGGGCGTCCAGCCCCAGCATTTT
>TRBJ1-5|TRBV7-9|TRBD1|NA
CASSLEGAGNQPQHF
TGTGCCAGCAGCTTAGAGGGGGCTGGCAATCAGCCCCAGCATTTT
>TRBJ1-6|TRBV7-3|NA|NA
CASSLKAGYNSPLHF
TGTGCCAGCAGCTTAAAGGCTGGCTATAATTCACCCCTCCACTTT
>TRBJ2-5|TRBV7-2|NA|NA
CASSSPAVRETQYF
TGTGCCAGCAGCTCCCCAGCGGTCCGGGAGACCCAGTACTTC
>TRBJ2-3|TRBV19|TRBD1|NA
CASSITTGGRDTQYF
TGTGCCAGTAGTATAACGACAGGGGGCAGGGATACGCAGTATTTT
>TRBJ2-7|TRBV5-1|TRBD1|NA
CASSRGQGTFSWGEQYF
TGCGCCAGCAGCAGAGGACAGGGGACGTTTAGTTGGGGCGAGCAGTACTTC
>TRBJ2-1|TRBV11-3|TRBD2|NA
CASSLDWLGLDGYNEQFF
TGTGCCAGCAGCTTAGACTGGTTAGGACTAGACGGCTACAATGAGCAGTTCTTC
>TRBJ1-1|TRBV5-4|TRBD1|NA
CASSQDRGAGVNTEAFF
TGTGCCAGCAGCCAGGACAGGGGCGCTGGGGTGAACACTGAAGCTTTCTTT
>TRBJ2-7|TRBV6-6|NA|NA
CASSYSAGRGYEQYF
TGTGCCAGCAGTTACTCGGCGGGTCGCGGGTACGAGCAGTACTTC
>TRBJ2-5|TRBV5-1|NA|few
CASSRDPKAPETQYF
TGCGCCAGCAGCCGGGACCCAAAGGCCCCAGAGACCCAGTACTTC
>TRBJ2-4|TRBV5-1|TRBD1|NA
CASSLEARQGTIQYF
TGCGCCAGCAGCTTGGAGGCCAGACAGGGCACCATTCAGTACTTC
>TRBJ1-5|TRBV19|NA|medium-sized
CASSPWTNQPQHF
TGTGCCAGTAGTCCATGGACCAATCAGCCCCAGCATTTT
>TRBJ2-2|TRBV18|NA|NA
CASSPEIASTGELFF
TGTGCCAGCTCACCAGAAATAGCGAGCACCGGGGAGCTGTTTTTT
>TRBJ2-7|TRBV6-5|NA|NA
CASSYAGTGEQYF
TGTGCCAGCAGTTACGCCGGGACCGGCGAGCAGTACTTC
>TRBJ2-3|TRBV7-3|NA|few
CASSSRLDSDTQYF
TGTGCCAGCAGTTCCCGACTAGACTCAGATACGCAGTATTTT
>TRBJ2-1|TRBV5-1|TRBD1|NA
CASSFGDRAHNEQFF
TGCGCCAGCAGCTTCGGGGACAGGGCCCACAATGAGCAGTTCTTC
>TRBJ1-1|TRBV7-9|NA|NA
CASSAQGIEAFF
TGTGCCAGCAGCGCCCAGGGGATTGAAGCTTTCTTT
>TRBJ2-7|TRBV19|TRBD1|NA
CASKTGGGSYEQYF
TGTGCCAGCAAAACAGGGGGTGGAAGCTACGAGCAGTACTTC
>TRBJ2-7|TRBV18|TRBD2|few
CASSPPGLAGARSYEQYF
TGTGCCAGCTCACCCCCGGGACTAGCGGGAGCTCGCTCCTACGAGCAGTACTTC
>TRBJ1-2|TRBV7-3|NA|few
CASSPRTAVNYGYTF
TGTGCCAGCAGCCCTCGGACAGCCGTTAACTATGGCTACACCTTC
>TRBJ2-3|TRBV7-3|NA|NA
CASSFSSTDTQYF
TGTGCCAGCAGCTTCTCTAGCACAGATACGCAGTATTTT
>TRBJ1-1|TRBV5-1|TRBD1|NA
CASSSLDRAGTEAFF
TGCGCCAGCAGCTCCCTGGACAGGGCGGGCACTGAAGCTTTCTTT
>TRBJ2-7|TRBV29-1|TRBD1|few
CSAGGQGREQYF
TGCAGCGCTGGGGGACAGGGGAGAGAGCAGTACTTC
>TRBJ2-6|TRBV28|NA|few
CATSRGGGANVLTF
TGTGCCACCTCGAGGGGTGGTGGGGCCAACGTCCTGACTTTC
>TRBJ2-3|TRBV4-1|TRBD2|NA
CASSRGTSGYTDTQYF
TGCGCCAGCAGCCGCGGGACTAGCGGGTACACAGATACGCAGTATTTT
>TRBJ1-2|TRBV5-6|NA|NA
CASARAGPYGYTF
TGTGCCAGCGCCCGAGCAGGGCCCTATGGCTACACCTTC
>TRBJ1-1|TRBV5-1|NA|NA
CASGRAAGRPEAFF
TGCGCCAGCGGGAGGGCGGCGGGGAGGCCTGAAGCTTTCTTT
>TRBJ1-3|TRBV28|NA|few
CASSFGSTGNTIYF
TGTGCCAGCAGTTTCGGCTCCACTGGAAACACCATATATTTT
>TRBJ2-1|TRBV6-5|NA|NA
CASNQGRTHEQFF
TGTGCCAGCAACCAGGGGAGGACTCATGAGCAGTTCTTC
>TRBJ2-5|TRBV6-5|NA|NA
CASSYSRGETQYF
TGTGCCAGCAGTTACAGCAGGGGAGAGACCCAGTACTTC
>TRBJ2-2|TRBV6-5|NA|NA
CASSFSGGTGELFF
TGTGCCAGCAGTTTCTCTGGGGGCACCGGGGAGCTGTTTTTT
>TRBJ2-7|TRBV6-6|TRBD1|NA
CASSPRQGTPEQYF
TGTGCCAGCAGTCCAAGACAGGGAACCCCCGAGCAGTACTTC
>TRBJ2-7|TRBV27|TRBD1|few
CASSLSAPRGRNEQYF
TGTGCCAGCAGTTTATCCGCTCCTAGGGGGCGGAACGAGCAGTACTTC
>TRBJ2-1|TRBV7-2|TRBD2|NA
CASSLNPSGPYNEQFF
TGTGCCAGCAGCTTAAACCCTAGCGGGCCGTACAATGAGCAGTTCTTC
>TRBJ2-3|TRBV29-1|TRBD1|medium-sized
CSVDGTGGGTDTQYF
TGCAGCGTTGATGGGACAGGGGGCGGCACAGATACGCAGTATTTT
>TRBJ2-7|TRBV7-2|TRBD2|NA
CASSSSGTRMEQYF
TGTGCCAGCAGCTCATCCGGGACTAGGATGGAGCAGTACTTC
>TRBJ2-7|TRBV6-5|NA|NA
CASSYTPTEGADEQYF
TGTGCCAGCAGTTACACACCGACTGAAGGCGCGGACGAGCAGTACTTC
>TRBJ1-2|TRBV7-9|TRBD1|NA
CASSLGTGGSFGYTF
TGTGCCAGCAGCTTAGGGACAGGGGGCTCCTTTGGCTACACCTTC
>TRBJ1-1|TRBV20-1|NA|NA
CSASRNTEAFF
TGCAGTGCAAGTCGGAACACTGAAGCTTTCTTT
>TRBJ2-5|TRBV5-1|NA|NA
CASSRRAGAETQYF
TGCGCCAGCAGCAGGAGGGCGGGGGCGGAGACCCAGTACTTC
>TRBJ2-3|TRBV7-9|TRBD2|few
CASRTGSGGGTDTQYF
TGTGCCAGCCGCACTGGATCGGGGGGTGGCACAGATACGCAGTATTTT
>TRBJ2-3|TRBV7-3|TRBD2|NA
CASSRGLAGNTDTQYF
TGTGCCAGCAGCCGTGGACTAGCGGGGAACACAGATACGCAGTATTTT